These T cell receptor beta chains were read from a single sample in a study of CD8+ T cells in alopecia areata. TCRdb's table, derived via immunoSEQ multiplex PCR, lists solely in-frame clones and lacks some. The table shows some 170,000 clones, with approximately 52% occurring only once. The specimen comprised CD4+ T cells sorted from blood, sampled at week 56, from a patient treated with tofacitinib. Every receptor here comes from a human donor with alopecia areata. Each CDR3 is given with its conserved first and last residue. D genes are given only for firm matches. Size is omitted from some rows. Given values are once, few, many or a class for expanded clones.

V	J	size	D	CDR3	DNA
TRBV11-1	TRBJ2-6	NA	NA	CASSATSGANVLTF	TGTGCCAGCTCCGCGACCTCTGGGGCCAACGTCCTGACTTTC
TRBV2	TRBJ2-7	NA	NA	CASRGTERGEQYF	TGTGCCAGCAGGGGTACAGAACGGGGCGAGCAGTACTTC
TRBV6-1	TRBJ2-5	NA	TRBD2	CASSQGLATRETQYF	TGTGCCAGCAGTCAAGGACTAGCGACACGAGAGACCCAGTACTTC
TRBV18	TRBJ2-5	NA	TRBD1	CASSEGQTYQETQYF	TGTGCCAGCTCCGAGGGACAGACCTATCAAGAGACCCAGTACTTC
TRBV5-1	TRBJ1-6	NA	NA	CASSLVAARYNSPLHF	TGCGCCAGCAGCTTGGTTGCCGCCAGGTATAATTCACCCCTCCACTTT
TRBV15	TRBJ2-2	few	NA	CATSTRVPGELFF	TGTGCCACCAGCACCAGGGTTCCCGGGGAGCTGTTTTTT
TRBV5-1	TRBJ1-5	few	TRBD1	CASSPGQGGNQPQHF	TGCGCCAGCAGCCCAGGACAGGGGGGCAATCAGCCCCAGCATTTT
TRBV29-1	TRBJ1-2	NA	NA	CSVASGERGYTF	TGCAGCGTTGCGAGCGGGGAGCGTGGCTACACCTTC
TRBV5-5	TRBJ1-1	few	NA	CASSDRDGRAFF	TGTGCCAGCAGCGACCGGGACGGGCGAGCTTTCTTT
TRBV7-9	TRBJ2-3	NA	TRBD1	CASSPTGATRDTQYF	TGTGCCAGCAGCCCAACAGGGGCGACAAGAGATACGCAGTATTTT
TRBV7-2	TRBJ1-2	once	TRBD1	CASSRDRGRTNYGYTF	TGTGCCAGCAGCCGCGACAGGGGACGGACTAACTATGGCTACACCTTC
TRBV7-8	TRBJ2-1	NA	NA	CASSLGGALEQFF	TGTGCCAGCAGCTTAGGGGGGGCCCTTGAGCAGTTCTTC
TRBV27	TRBJ1-2	NA	NA	CASSISQGRFYGYTF	TGTGCCAGCAGTATCTCCCAGGGACGGTTCTATGGCTACACCTTC
TRBV9	TRBJ1-2	NA	NA	CASSVRTGQYGYTF	TGTGCCAGCAGCGTCCGAACTGGACAGTATGGCTACACCTTC
TRBV11-2	TRBJ1-4	NA	NA	CASSFPYEKLFF	TGTGCCAGCAGCTTCCCGTACGAAAAACTGTTTTTT
TRBV7-2	TRBJ2-7	NA	NA	CASSLVSGFENEQYF	TGTGCCAGCAGCTTAGTTTCGGGGTTTGAAAACGAGCAGTACTTC
TRBV15	TRBJ2-7	few	NA	CATSRDSSYEQYF	TGTGCCACCAGCAGGGACAGCTCCTACGAGCAGTACTTC
TRBV7-9	TRBJ1-1	few	TRBD1	CASSFVTGGEAFF	TGTGCCAGCAGCTTCGTGACAGGGGGTGAAGCTTTCTTT
TRBV6-6	TRBJ2-5	NA	TRBD1	CASSKQQNRGLETQYF	TGTGCCAGCAGTAAACAACAAAACAGGGGGCTGGAGACCCAGTACTTC
TRBV15	TRBJ1-3	NA	NA	CATSTVVGGNTIYF	TGTGCCACCAGTACGGTCGTTGGTGGAAACACCATATATTTT
TRBV7-6	TRBJ2-7	NA	NA	CASSLLSSEQYF	TGTGCCAGCAGCTTGTTGAGCTCCGAGCAGTACTTC
TRBV11-3	TRBJ2-1	NA	NA	CASSLDTNEQFF	TGTGCCAGCAGCTTAGATACCAATGAGCAGTTCTTC
TRBV29-1	TRBJ2-5	few	NA	CSVLDGSETQYF	TGCAGCGTACTGGATGGTAGTGAGACCCAGTACTTC
TRBV6-5	TRBJ2-3	once	NA	CASRAGWEDTQYF	TGTGCCAGCAGGGCGGGGTGGGAAGATACGCAGTATTTT
TRBV29-1	TRBJ1-2	NA	NA	CSVGGRGGYTF	TGCAGCGTTGGAGGTCGGGGTGGCTACACCTTC
TRBV4-2	TRBJ2-5	NA	NA	CASSQEGNQETQYF	TGTGCCAGCAGCCAAGAGGGGAACCAAGAGACCCAGTACTTC
TRBV29-1	TRBJ1-1	few	NA	CSVGLQGKITEAFF	TGCAGCGTTGGGCTTCAGGGAAAGATCACTGAAGCTTTCTTT